This T cell receptor (beta chain) came from a study of chemoradiotherapy in HPV16-positive cancers. Overall study: Candidate HPV-specific clones and shared TCR motifs came from a couple of HPV16-positive patients. The study's findings and limits: Only a couple of HPV16-positive patients supplied the functional HPV-specificity definition. In HPV16-positive patients, HPV-responsive T-cell expansion tracked better recurrence-free survival.

The data were produced by immunoSEQ multiplex PCR, yet TCRdb's version contains in-frame clones alone and is incomplete. The sample comprises about 3,500 clones, 71% of which are singletons, and approximately 15% rests with the top ten. Repertoires were sampled repeatedly during chemoradiotherapy. This CDR3 comprises 17 residues. Germline V gene lookup returns CDR1 PRHDT and CDR2 FYEKMQ (reference sequence). J was trimmed by 4 bases and V by 11 bases; bases with no gene match: 21. Of note for this clone: The antigen remains unidentified.

This material was obtained from a patient who underwent chemoradiotherapy. The receptor was derived from a human donor with HPV-associated anogenital cancer. V is TRBV13 and J is TRBJ2-7; 9 positions match TRBD2. The DNA of the CDR3 is TGTGCCCCAGGGCATTCTCTGTGGCGGGGGGGACCTTACGAGCAGTACTTC. Encoded protein: CAPGHSLWRGGPYEQYF.